This T cell receptor (beta chain) was captured in a study of cytomegalovirus exposure and HLA in healthy donors. No CMV serostatus was recorded for this donor. Trimming removed 1 base at V and 0 bases at J, with 13 bases between. Germline CDR1 and CDR2: SGHVS and FNYEAQ. CDR3 length equals 16 residues. PCR involved 60 Vbeta and 13 Jbeta primers. Profiling relied on immunoSEQ multiplex PCR, and the TCRdb table lists in-frame clones only, not all of them. This table holds about 160,000 clones, 70% to 80% found once. Study-wide results and caveats: TRBV6-2, TRBV6-3 and some other V segments were excluded as indistinguishable. At a 0.05 false discovery rate, a later analysis found some 17,000 TCR beta sequences to be associated with HLA alleles. A later analysis appeared to link common viral pathogens to several of the most significant clusters.

Of note for this clone: The target antigen is unknown.

The sequence was collected from a human donor in good health. The chain employs TRBV7-6 and TRBJ2-7, with D possibly TRBD2 on 7 matching bases. Sequenced material: PBMCs. The CDR3 spells CASSLGGAGVSYEQYF. CDR3 DNA: TGTGCCAGCAGCTTAGGGGGGGCGGGAGTCTCCTACGAGCAGTACTTC.